The T cell receptor beta chain under discussion was sequenced for a study of blood T cell repertoires in COVID-19. Generated by immunoSEQ multiplex PCR, the TCRdb table keeps only in-frame clones and is missing some. The profile shows under 200,000 clones, over 65% of them singletons. This CDR3 has 13 residues. V was shortened by 0 bases and J by 6 bases, with 9 bases between the two germline ends. Germline CDR1 MNHEY, CDR2 SVGAGI. This clonotype was obtained from a man in his 60s with acute or convalescent COVID-19. The gene calls are TRBV6-5 and TRBJ2-7; weak D call: TRBD2 (6 bases). Material for sequencing was peripheral blood. The CDR3 DNA reads as TGTGCCAGCAGTTACTCGCGGGGTCGCGAGCAGTACTTC. As protein: CASSYSRGREQYF.